This T cell receptor beta chain was captured by sequencing in a study of T-cell memory formation after mild COVID-19. Regarding the study as a whole: Later expanders leaned toward CD4+, whereas clones contracting from day 15 to 85 were balanced CD4/CD8.

Germline CDR1 and CDR2: SEHNR and FQNEAQ (reference sequence). The ends lost 6 bases at V and 4 bases at J; junction bases unmatched: 15. The CDR3 length is 16 residues. This clonotype has a count of ten or more. Its antigen remains unidentified. Constant-segment primers were used for 5'RACE, and the resulting TCR alpha and TCR beta cDNA libraries carried sample barcodes and UMIs. TCRdb processed the 5' RACE reads anew with MiXCR; each CDR3 protein has one entry. This table holds roughly 100,000 distinct CDR3 sequences, over 13% found once. The receptor was isolated from a man younger than 30 who had mild COVID-19 (a few samples of this study predate the infection). Cell type and time point are not known. Source material: PBMCs or a T cell subset sorted from them (not recorded which). The V call is TRBV7-9, the J call TRBJ2-7, with 7 positions matching TRBD1. The CDR3 sequence is CASSPPPGQALYEQYF. The CDR3 DNA reads as TGTGCCAGCAGTCCCCCCCCAGGACAGGCCCTTTACGAGCAGTACTTC. Complete variable domain (other parts from reference TRBV7-9 and TRBJ2-7): DTGVSQNPRHKITKRGQNVTFRCDPISEHNRLYWYRQTLGQGPEFLTYFQNEAQLEKSRLLSDRFSAERPKGSFSTLEIQRTEQGDSAMYLCASSPPPGQALYEQYFGPGTRLTVT.